This TCR beta chain was sequenced during a study of blood T cell repertoires in COVID-19. Study-level background: Collection of acute and convalescent COVID-19 samples took place in the United States, Italy and Spain. In each case, the material was cDNA or gDNA derived from T cells, B-cell-depleted T cells, or PBMCs.

Methods used by the authors: How many nucleated cells were present was estimated from reference gene primer amplification. The data were produced by immunoSEQ multiplex PCR, yet TCRdb's version contains in-frame clones alone and is incomplete. V, J and clone size were drawn from that table, and D and trimming were deduced from the DNA. The sample has 150,000 to 180,000 clones; approximately 85% are singletons. In Seattle, patients joined the study during active infection and were tracked longitudinally. The CDR3 consists of 18 residues. Trimming took off 4 bases at V and 8 bases at J, with 27 bases between the two ends. CDR1 is LGHDT, CDR2 YNNKEL, per germline (reference sequence).

The J gene is TRBJ2-1, the V gene TRBV3-1 (or the pseudogene TRBV3-2); D is possibly TRBD2 (6 bases). The receptor was derived from a man in his fifties or sixties with COVID-19, enrolled during active disease. What was sequenced was peripheral blood. The CDR3 region is CASSRTRGRTLIIDEQFF. The CDR3 DNA reads TGTGCCAGCAGCCGAACAAGAGGGAGGACTCTCATAATAGATGAGCAGTTCTTC.